Following are 32 T cell receptor beta chains from one sample sequenced in a study of early T cells in non-severe SARS-CoV-2 infection. TCRdb used MiXCR to reprocess the 5' RACE reads, holding one entry per CDR3 protein. The table has approximately 90,000 distinct CDR3 sequences, roughly 15% seen once. The source was whole blood, collected at baseline. The receptors were gathered from an adult who was a healthcare worker with PCR-confirmed SARS-CoV-2 infection or an uninfected control (not recorded which).

V and J are TRBV15 and TRBJ2-7; weak D call: TRBD2 (5 bases). The CDR3 loop spans 11 amino acids. CDR1 is LNHNV, CDR2 YYDKDF, per germline (reference sequence). Between the trimmed V and J ends, which lost 5 bases and 9 bases, there was a span of 11 bases. CDR3 sequence (DNA): TGTGCCACCAGCCCAGGACTCGGGCAGTACTTC. Protein product: CATSPGLGQYF. Full variable domain (missing parts from reference TRBV15 and TRBJ2-7): DAMVIQNPRYQVTQFGKPVTLSCSQTLNHNVMYWYQQKSSQAPKLLFHYYDKDFNNEADTPDNFQSRRPNTSFCFLDIRSPGLGDTAMYLCATSPGLGQYFGPGTRLTVT.

The rearrangement uses TRBV9 and TRBJ2-7; D is uncertain. There are 14 residues in the CDR3. V was clipped by 0 bases and J by 2 bases, with 9 bases between them. Germline V gene sequence: CDR1 SGDLS, CDR2 YYNGEE. CDR3 in DNA: TGTGCCAGCAGCGTAGGATTCAGTCCCTACGAGCAGTACTTC. Translation: CASSVGFSPYEQYF. The whole variable domain, remainder taken from reference TRBV9 and TRBJ2-7, is DSGVTQTPKHLITATGQRVTLRCSPRSGDLSVYWYQQSLDQGLQFLIQYYNGEERAKGNILERFSAQQFPDLHSELNLSSLELGDSALYFCASSVGFSPYEQYFGPGTRLTVT.

This chain links TRBV28 with TRBJ2-1; D is unclear. The V and J ends lost 7 bases and 6 bases respectively, with 19 bases between them. The CDR3 spans 15 residues. Looked up from germline, CDR1 is MDHEN and CDR2 is SYDVKM. For the CDR3, the DNA is TGTGCCAGCACTCAGGACCCTTATCCTTCCAATGAGCAGTTCTTC. Translation: CASTQDPYPSNEQFF.

The rearrangement joins TRBV7-2 to TRBJ1-1; D unclear. The length of the CDR3 is 14 residues. Germline V CDR1 and CDR2: SGHTA, FQGNSA. The germline V and J ends were trimmed by 0 bases and 8 bases, with 13 bases remaining between them. CDR3 region: CASSLAQMRAEAFF. Here the CDR3 DNA reads TGTGCCAGCAGCTTAGCGCAGATGAGGGCAGAAGCTTTCTTT.

The rearrangement uses TRBV2 and TRBJ2-5; D perhaps matches TRBD1 (6 bases). The V end was cut by 6 bases, the J end by 7 bases, with 18 bases between. The CDR3 runs 14 residues. CDR1 is SNHLY and CDR2 is FYNNEI in the germline V gene. The CDR3 loop reads CASSDLTGWGTQYF. In nucleotides, the CDR3 is TGTGCCAGCAGCGATCTTACAGGGTGGGGGACCCAGTACTTC.

This clonotype showed up just once. V gene TRBV12-3 or TRBV12-4 combines with J gene TRBJ2-1; TRBD1 is a possible D gene (6 bases). V lost 6 bases and J 4 bases, leaving 19 bases between the germline ends. The CDR3 length is 16 residues. Written as DNA, the CDR3 is TGTGCCAGCAGCCCAGCCCCCGGGACACCTTACAATGAGCAGTTCTTC. Translated, it gives CASSPAPGTPYNEQFF.

This clonotype was counted only a few times. This chain joins TRBV3-1 and TRBJ2-5, with 10 nucleotides matching TRBD2. The CDR3 is 16 residues long. CDR1 is LGHDT, CDR2 YNNKEL, per germline (reference sequence). V lost 4 bases, J lost 3 bases, and 8 bases stayed unmatched. The CDR3 bases are TGTGCCAGCAGCCTTCTAGCGGGAGAATCCGAAGAGACCCAGTACTTC. It yields the protein CASSLLAGESEETQYF.

This chain connects TRBV2 to TRBJ1-4; 7 positions agree with TRBD1. Germline-derived CDR1 and CDR2 are SNHLY and FYNNEI. The CDR3 loop spans 14 amino acids. Unmatched junction bases numbered 5, after V lost 6 bases and J lost 4 bases. The CDR3 region is CASSGTVRNEKLFF. The CDR3 coding sequence is TGTGCCAGCAGCGGGACAGTCCGTAATGAAAAACTGTTTTTT.

This clonotype was picked up a small number of times. The genes are TRBV13 and TRBJ2-3; D is unresolved. CDR3 length: 13 residues. Trimming pared 4 bases from V and 6 bases from J, leaving 11 bases between. Germline V gives CDR1 PRHDT, CDR2 FYEKMQ (reference sequence). CDR3 in amino acids: CASSYQARDTQYF. As DNA, the CDR3 is TGTGCCAGCAGCTACCAAGCCCGGGATACGCAGTATTTT.

This clonotype was observed a few times. V usage is TRBV6-6 and J usage is TRBJ2-5; perhaps D is TRBD1 or TRBD2 (5 bases each). Germline V CDR1 and CDR2: MNHNY, SVGAGI (reference sequence). Trimming cost V 6 bases and J 5 bases, with 19 bases left between them. The CDR3 is 15 residues long. The CDR3 sequence: CASRPSGPWGETQYF. In DNA form, the CDR3 reads TGTGCCAGCAGACCCTCGGGACCCTGGGGGGAGACCCAGTACTTC.

This clonotype was recorded a few times. The chain employs TRBV10-1 and TRBJ2-3; D unclear. This CDR3 contains 14 residues. Germline V CDR1 and CDR2: WNHNN, SYGVQD (reference sequence). Trimming took 3 bases from V and 4 from J, leaving 11 bases between them. CDR3 loop: CASSDPRGPDTQYF. CDR3 nucleotides: TGCGCCAGCAGTGACCCCCGCGGCCCAGATACGCAGTATTTT.

V gene TRBV20-1 combines with J gene TRBJ2-5; TRBD2 is a possible D gene (5 bases). This CDR3 is built from 13 residues. Trimming removed 4 bases from V and 4 bases from J, with 13 bases in between. Per germline, CDR1 DFQATT and CDR2 SNEGSKA (reference sequence). The CDR3 region has the DNA TGCAGTGCTACAAGGACGGCGGGAGAGACCCAGTACTTC. Residues: CSATRTAGETQYF.

This clonotype was seen at least ten times. V and J are TRBV6-2 or TRBV6-3 and TRBJ2-1; 7 nucleotides line up with TRBD1. CDR3 length equals 14 residues. The V gene end was trimmed by 2 bases and the J gene end by 7 bases; junction bases not matched to a gene: 5. From germline, CDR1 is MNHEY and CDR2 SVGEGT. The CDR3 protein is CASSYAGRGNEQFF. The DNA of the CDR3 is TGTGCCAGCAGTTACGCGGGCAGGGGGAATGAGCAGTTCTTC.

This clonotype appeared a few times. The V gene is TRBV7-9, the J gene TRBJ2-1; TRBD1 agrees at 7 bases. Germline loops: CDR1 SEHNR, CDR2 FQNEAQ (reference sequence). The ends lost 4 bases at V and 4 bases at J; junction bases unmatched: 1. CDR3 size: 13 residues. CDR3 nucleotides: TGTGCCAGCAGCTCGACAGGGTACAATGAGCAGTTCTTC. This sequence encodes CASSSTGYNEQFF.

The chain couples TRBV3-1 to TRBJ1-2; a possible D gene is TRBD1 (6 bases). Trimming took off 0 bases at V and 3 bases at J, with 11 bases between the two ends. This CDR3 is 15 amino acids long. Germline V gene sequence: CDR1 LGHDT, CDR2 YNNKEL (reference sequence). The CDR3 region has the DNA TGTGCCAGCAGCCAAGAACAGGGACGCTACTATGGCTACACCTTC. Amino acid sequence: CASSQEQGRYYGYTF.

The chain couples TRBV2 to TRBJ1-2, with D tentatively TRBD1 (5 bases). This CDR3 has 17 amino acids. Trimming left V 7 bases short and J 4 bases short, with 25 bases between. Germline CDR1 is SNHLY and CDR2 is FYNNEI. The CDR3 protein is CASNEIARVNIRYGYTF. The CDR3 DNA follows: TGTGCCAGCAATGAGATTGCCAGGGTAAATATACGCTATGGCTACACCTTC. Full variable domain (rest looked up from reference TRBV2 and TRBJ1-2): EPEVTQTPSHQVTQMGQEVILRCVPISNHLYFYWYRQILGQKVEFLVSFYNNEISEKSEIFDDQFSVERPDGSNFTLKIRSTKLEDSAMYFCASNEIARVNIRYGYTFGSGTRLTVV.

This clonotype has more than one count but fewer than ten. This chain uses TRBV10-2 with TRBJ2-3; D ambiguous. The V end lost 6 bases, the J end lost 1 base, and 17 bases lay between the germline ends. The CDR3 covers 16 residues. Germline assignment: CDR1 WSHSY and CDR2 SAAADI. The CDR3 is CASRQYSVLGTDTQYF. CDR3 sequence (DNA): TGCGCCAGCAGACAATACAGCGTACTGGGCACAGATACGCAGTATTTT.

Regarding this clonotype: The missing conserved phenylalanine or tryptophan at the end of this CDR3 makes a read error likely. The chain joins TRBV20-1 to TRBJ2-1; D possibly matches TRBD1 or TRBD2 (5 bases each). Germline CDR1 DFQATT, CDR2 SNEGSKA (reference sequence). The CDR3 is made up of 16 amino acids. V was shortened by 5 bases and J by 1 base, with 18 bases between the two germline ends. The chain's CDR3 is CSAGPLTGRSYNEQFL. The CDR3 bases are TGCAGTGCTGGCCCCCTCACGGGACGATCCTACAATGAGCAGTTCCTC.

There are a few counts of this clonotype. The chain combines TRBV6-6 with TRBJ2-7, with 9 nucleotides matching TRBD1. CDR3 length: 14 residues. With 6 bases clipped from V and 2 bases from J, the junction kept 5 bases outside the gene matches. Germline values: CDR1 MNHNY, CDR2 SVGAGI (reference sequence). CDR3: CASSTGTGPYEQYF. In DNA, the CDR3 is TGTGCCAGCAGCACCGGGACAGGGCCCTACGAGCAGTACTTC.

This clonotype occurred a few times. V gene TRBV7-2 combines with J gene TRBJ2-3; D is undetermined. Germline CDR1 SGHTA, CDR2 FQGNSA. V lost 1 base to trimming and J lost 5 bases, with 10 bases between them. The CDR3 totals 14 residues. CDR3 residues: CASSLEPAGDTQYF. CDR3 sequence (DNA): TGTGCCAGCAGCTTAGAGCCCGCTGGAGATACGCAGTATTTT.

The CDR3 nucleotides are TGTGCCAGCAGCTTTACTAGCGGGAGATCAGATACGCAGTATTTT. Translated, it gives CASSFTSGRSDTQYF. The chain employs TRBV7-2 and TRBJ2-3; 11 bases are a match to TRBD2. Germline CDR1 reads SGHTA; CDR2 reads FQGNSA. V dropped 3 bases and J dropped 4; count of bases not matched to a gene: 3. This CDR3 has 15 amino acids. The whole variable domain, remainder taken from reference TRBV7-2 and TRBJ2-3, is GAGVSQSPSNKVTEKGKDVELRCDPISGHTALYWYRQSLGQGLEFLIYFQGNSAPDKSGLPSDRFSAERTGGSVSTLTIQRTQQEDSAVYLCASSFTSGRSDTQYFGPGTRLTVL.

In this sample, this clonotype turned up a few times. Since no conserved phenylalanine or tryptophan closes the CDR3, a read error is the likely cause. The chain combines TRBV6-5 with TRBJ2-7; 7 nucleotides line up with TRBD1. The junction had 16 bases not matched to a gene; V was cut back by 5 bases and J by 6 bases. The CDR3 sequence is 16 residues long. Germline V lookup: CDR1 MNHEY, CDR2 SVGAGI. This CDR3 is CASSPMKLDRVGEQYS. CDR3 in DNA: TGTGCCAGCAGTCCGATGAAGTTAGACAGGGTTGGCGAGCAGTACTCC.

V usage is TRBV10-1 and J usage is TRBJ2-1, with 9 bases fitting TRBD2. The length of the CDR3 is 14 residues. V trimming: 3 bases; J trimming: 7 bases; junction bases outside the gene matches: 4. Per germline, CDR1 WNHNN and CDR2 SYGVQD (reference sequence). CDR3 amino acids: CASSDSGGSNEQFF. CDR3 DNA sequence: TGCGCCAGCAGTGATAGCGGGGGAAGTAATGAGCAGTTCTTC.

This clonotype was detected ten times or more. The chain couples TRBV28 to TRBJ1-5, with TRBD1 as a possible D gene (5 bases). CDR3 length: 13 residues. Trimming took 3 bases from V and 4 from J, leaving 7 bases between them. The germline V gene has CDR1 MDHEN and CDR2 SYDVKM. Written as DNA, the CDR3 is TGTGCCAGCAGTTTGTGGGGGAATCAGCCCCAGCATTTT. Its protein product is CASSLWGNQPQHF.

The table lists this clonotype with a few counts. The chain links TRBV4-1 to TRBJ2-7, with 7 positions matching TRBD1. Unmatched junction bases numbered 6, after V lost 4 bases and J lost 3 bases. Germline V gene sequence: CDR1 MGHRA, CDR2 YSYEKL. The CDR3 runs 14 residues. CDR3 nucleotides: TGCGCCAGCAGCCCCGGGACAGTCGACTACGAGCAGTACTTC. This encodes CASSPGTVDYEQYF.

This clonotype was picked up many times. The gene calls are TRBV28 and TRBJ1-5; D might be TRBD1 (6 bases). Deletions cut 4 bases from V and 0 bases from J, with 16 bases between. The CDR3 extends over 17 amino acids. Germline assignment: CDR1 MDHEN and CDR2 SYDVKM. The CDR3 loop reads CASSSNGDTHSNQPQHF. DNA of the CDR3: TGTGCCAGCAGTTCCAACGGGGACACGCATAGCAATCAGCCCCAGCATTTT.

This clonotype was recorded a few times. This chain links TRBV12-3 or TRBV12-4 with TRBJ2-1, with D possibly TRBD2 on 6 matching bases. The CDR3 length is 15 residues. V shed 8 bases and J shed 7 bases, with 21 bases lying between them. CDR3 protein: CASGFPGGVGNEQFF. The CDR3 DNA sequence: TGTGCCAGCGGATTCCCCGGGGGAGTTGGGAATGAGCAGTTCTTC.

This chain uses TRBV5-1 with TRBJ2-3; D not certain. Germline CDR1 is SGHRS and CDR2 is YFSETQ. CDR3 length: 14 residues. Deletions cut 4 bases from V and 3 bases from J, with 12 bases between. Here the CDR3 reads CASSVFANTDTQYF. DNA of the CDR3: TGCGCCAGCAGCGTTTTCGCGAATACAGATACGCAGTATTTT. Together with reference TRBV5-1 and TRBJ2-3, the CDR3 gives the full variable domain: KAGVTQTPRYLIKTRGQQVTLSCSPISGHRSVSWYQQTPGQGLQFLFEYFSETQRNKGNFPGRFSGRQFSNSRSEMNVSTLELGDSALYLCASSVFANTDTQYFGPGTRLTVL.

This clonotype was counted only a few times. This sequence joins TRBV20-1 and TRBJ2-1; 10 nucleotides agree with TRBD2. Germline V gives CDR1 DFQATT, CDR2 SNEGSKA (reference sequence). The CDR3 is 14 residues long. V dropped 5 bases and J dropped 4; count of bases not matched to a gene: 5. The CDR3 region is CSAPTSGDYNEQFF. CDR3 nucleotides: TGCAGTGCTCCAACTAGCGGGGATTACAATGAGCAGTTCTTC.

In this sample, this clonotype turned up a few times. The chain has TRBV14 and TRBJ1-2; 8 bases are a match to TRBD1. Germline V gene sequence: CDR1 SGHDN, CDR2 FVKESK. V lost 3 bases and J lost 2; bases outside the gene matches: 2. This CDR3 has 14 residues. The CDR3 protein is CASSQRTGNYGYTF. In DNA, the CDR3 is TGTGCCAGCAGCCAGAGGACAGGGAACTATGGCTACACCTTC.

This clonotype was found many times. The rearrangement uses TRBV11-2 and TRBJ2-7; D not certain. V dropped 0 bases and J dropped 8 bases, with 17 bases sitting between them. Per the germline V gene, CDR1 is SGHAT and CDR2 is FQNNGV. The CDR3 extends over 15 amino acids. The CDR3 protein is CASSLEPSSATKQYF. Written as DNA, the CDR3 is TGTGCCAGCAGCTTAGAGCCTTCCTCGGCTACGAAGCAGTACTTC.

The sample holds a few counts of this clonotype. V is TRBV20-1 and J is TRBJ2-7; D may be TRBD1 or TRBD2 (5 bases each). CDR3 length: 15 amino acids. CDR1 and CDR2 (germline): DFQATT, SNEGSKA (reference sequence). The ends were cut back, 3 bases at V and 3 bases at J, with 18 bases in the middle. Here the CDR3 reads CSARFQGATSYEQYF. The CDR3 DNA reads TGCAGTGCTAGGTTCCAGGGCGCAACTAGCTACGAGCAGTACTTC.